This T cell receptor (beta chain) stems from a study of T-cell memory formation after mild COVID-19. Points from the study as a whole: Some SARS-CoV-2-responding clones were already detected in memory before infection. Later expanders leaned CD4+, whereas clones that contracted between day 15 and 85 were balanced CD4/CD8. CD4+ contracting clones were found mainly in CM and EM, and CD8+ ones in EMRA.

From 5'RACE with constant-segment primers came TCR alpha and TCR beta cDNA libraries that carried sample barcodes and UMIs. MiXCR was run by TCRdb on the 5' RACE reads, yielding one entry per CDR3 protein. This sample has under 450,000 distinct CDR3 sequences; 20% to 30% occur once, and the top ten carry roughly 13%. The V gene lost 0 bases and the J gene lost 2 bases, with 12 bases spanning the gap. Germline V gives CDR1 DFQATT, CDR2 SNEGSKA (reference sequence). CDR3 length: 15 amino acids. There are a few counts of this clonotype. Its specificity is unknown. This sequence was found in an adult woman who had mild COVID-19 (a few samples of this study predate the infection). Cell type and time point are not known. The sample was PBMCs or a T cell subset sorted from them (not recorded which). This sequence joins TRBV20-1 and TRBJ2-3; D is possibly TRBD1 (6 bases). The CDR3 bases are TGCAGTGCTAGAGAACAGGGATCGGCCACAGATACGCAGTATTTT. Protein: CSAREQGSATDTQYF.